This TCR beta chain derives from a study of T cell clonality in common variable immunodeficiency. Study-wide findings and caveats: The cause of increased CVID clonality remains unclear without subpopulation sequencing.

Profiled with immunoSEQ multiplex PCR; TCRdb holds only in-frame clones, not every one. This sample comprises roughly 40,000 clones, none seen once only. This clone has at least ten counts. Its antigen is undetermined. Read sequence stops 3 residues before the CDR3 end, and the germline J gene provides the missing end. Germline assignment: CDR1 SGHRS and CDR2 YFSETQ. CDR3 length: 15 amino acids. J gave up 8 bases and V 0 bases, and 7 bases lay outside the gene matches. The chain carries TRBV5-1 and TRBJ1-4, with 7 bases fitting TRBD1. Sample: peripheral blood mononuclear cells. The sequence was collected from a person aged 18 to 69 in good health. The CDR3 region is CASSLDIGGDEKLFF. The CDR3 DNA, read in part, is TGCGCCAGCAGCTTGGATATAGGGGGCGACGAAAAA.